This TCR beta chain originates from a study of beta chain features in type 1 diabetes (dated by TCRdb to between 2017 and 2018). At the level of the whole study: Patients and healthy donors did not differ in mean age, gender distribution, total cell number or subset yield. A total of roughly 98,000,000 sorted cells were examined across all samples, and RNA yield correlated strongly with the number of cells per subset. In the study, recently diagnosed type 1 diabetes patients and matched healthy donors were compared on the TCRB repertoires of their sorted circulating CD4+ T cell subsets. Naive and central memory subsets were obtained from all 30 or so donors, but regulatory and stem cell-like memory subsets were isolated from only 8 patients and roughly 8 healthy donors.

The research as a whole found: Because cDNA was sequenced instead of genomic DNA, activated cells with high expression could be over-represented, although the groups did not differ in activation or CD3 levels. Type 1 diabetes patients showed a moderate but significant shortening of TCRB CDR3 length in all four CD4+ subsets. Because small numbers of individuals were included in the HLA sub-analyses, any influence of HLA type on TCRB rearrangement was left unresolved. Shorter templates might have been favored by PCR, but patient and control samples were amplified and corrected together, so both groups would have been affected equally by any skew. Fewer insertions and more nucleotide deletions at VDJ recombination sites were observed in patients with type 1 diabetes, implying thymic rearrangement abnormalities. The naive, central memory and regulatory TCRB repertoires appeared to resemble one another more closely among patients than among healthy donors.

The High Capacity cDNA Reverse Transcription Kit was used to reverse transcribe all of the isolated RNA, meaning that expressed TCRB transcripts were what got sequenced. Naive, central memory and regulatory T cell samples underwent deep immunoSEQ sequencing, averaging about 3.57 million total reads per sample. Sorted cells were lysed in RLT buffer, and RNA was extracted using DNase-treated RNeasy Micro or Mini kits according to cell number. To prevent cross-contamination, every cell subset was processed on its own, while patient and healthy donor samples were processed together. TCRB sequences were amplified from cDNA with the immunoSEQ multiplex PCR, producing 87-bp fragments spanning the CDR3 region. Amplicons were sequenced on the Illumina HiSeq platform. The authors' pipeline ran thus. Synthetic template baselines were used to correct PCR bias computationally, reads within Hamming distance 2 were collapsed, and singletons that could not be merged were discarded. Reads were aligned against IMGT to assign V, D and J genes, CDR3 length and insertions or deletions at six rearrangement sites. Within each subset, clonotype counts were normalized to sorted cell number, and only after that were true diversity and Gini coefficients computed with the tcR R package. The overlap coefficient, calculated on TCRB nucleotide sequences, was used to quantify repertoire sharing. Drawn from immuneACCESS, this table holds only the in-frame rearrangements with V and J called that TCRdb kept. Clones are partly lost; checked studies trace under half to an unresolved V gene and leave the rest unexplained. V and J calls and clone size come straight from that table; D and trimming were deduced from the DNA. This sample holds about 150,000 clones; approximately 8.1% were observed only once. The ten largest clones represent about 0.95% of the sample.

The junction carries 8 bases between V and J, which are trimmed by 1 base and 8 bases respectively. According to the germline V gene (reference sequence), CDR1 reads SEHNR and CDR2 reads FQNEAQ. The CDR3 goes from the cysteine to the phenylalanine over 12 residues. The retained sequence is limited to the CDR3, 36 bases, with the frame set at the first base. About this clone itself: Its antigen remains unidentified. Base qualities were left out, and no much larger clone turns up one base away.

Each donor gave one peripheral blood draw, about 110 mL on average, collected into heparinised tubes. A BD FACSAria II and a panel including CD45RO, CCR7, CD25, CD127, CD95 and CD27 were used to sort naive, central memory, regulatory and stem cell-like memory CD4+ T cells. Every sorted population had a purity above 95%. PBMCs were isolated right away by Lymphoprep density gradient centrifugation and were stained directly, without culture. Samples were stained and sorted in pairs, with one healthy donor and one patient per experiment, so that batch effects were minimized. Here the chain combines TRBV7-9 and TRBJ1-2; the D gene is perhaps TRBD1, on 6 matching bases. Sample: central memory CD4+ T cells from blood. This TCR derives from a woman between 40 and 55 years old with type 1 diabetes. The CDR3 region: CASSLDREGYTF. The DNA sequence is as follows: TGTGCCAGCAGCTTAGACAGGGAGGGCTACACCTTC. The reference TRBV7-9 and TRBJ1-2 proteins fill in what lies around the CDR3, so the full variable domain reads DTGVSQNPRHKITKRGQNVTFRCDPISEHNRLYWYRQTLGQGPEFLTYFQNEAQLEKSRLLSDRFSAERPKGSFSTLEIQRTEQGDSAMYLCASSLDREGYTFGSGTRLTVV.